This T cell receptor beta chain was recorded in a study of cytomegalovirus exposure and HLA in healthy donors. The CDR3 has 14 residues. V lost 6 bases to trimming and J lost 6 bases; unmatched junction nucleotides: 11. Germline values: CDR1 MNHEY, CDR2 SVGAGI. 13 Jbeta primers and 60 Vbeta primers were used for the PCR. Assay: immunoSEQ multiplex PCR; the TCRdb copy retains only in-frame clones and omits some. The sample consists of roughly 200,000 clones, just over 75% of them appearing once. V gene TRBV6-5 combines with J gene TRBJ2-7, with 7 bases matching TRBD1. This clonotype was sampled from a woman aged 60-75 years in good health and CMV-seropositive. The sequencing sample was made of PBMCs. The chain's CDR3 is CASSLGQERSEQYF. As DNA, the CDR3 is TGTGCCAGCAGCCTCGGACAGGAGAGAAGCGAGCAGTACTTC.